A selection of T cell receptor beta chains follows, all from one sample in a study of T cells after yellow fever vaccination. TCRdb fed the 5' RACE reads into MiXCR, producing one record per CDR3 protein. The table lists some 99,000 distinct CDR3 sequences, about 6% of them singletons. Sequenced material: CD8+ T cells sorted from PBMCs, taken 10 days after the yellow fever booster vaccination. The receptors shown here come from a man aged 18 to 29 who received the YFV17D yellow fever vaccine. Both conserved end residues are part of each CDR3.

>TRBV4-1|TRBJ1-1
CASLTYVGSTEAFF
>TRBV19|TRBJ1-6
CASSDRPIRDPHSPLHF
>TRBV10-2|TRBJ2-7
CASSVSSASYEQYF
>TRBV7-6|TRBJ2-5
CASSLGRGPDETQYF
>TRBV20-1|TRBJ2-3
CSARTVTTDTQYF
>TRBV5-1|TRBJ2-5
CASTLVGAGRQETQYF
>TRBV4-1|TRBJ2-7
CASSQDRGPTYEQYF
>TRBV6-2/TRBV6-3|TRBJ2-1
CASSYTYEQFF
>TRBV5-1|TRBJ2-1
CASSLNGGWFNEQFF
>TRBV6-2/TRBV6-3|TRBJ1-2
CASSYPPGTSAYGYTF
>TRBV7-2|TRBJ2-5
CASSPRGGGGYQETQYF
>TRBV12-3/TRBV12-4|TRBJ1-1
CASSLERAEAFF
>TRBV15|TRBJ1-5
CATSNRGEYQPQHF
>TRBV25-1|TRBJ1-5
CASSDGQNNQPQHF
>TRBV7-2|TRBJ1-6
CASSLAPPLHF
>TRBV7-9|TRBJ2-2
CASSFKGYTGELFF
>TRBV6-5|TRBJ2-1
CASSYLPTDEQFF
>TRBV5-1|TRBJ1-1
CASSFRSMNTEAFF
>TRBV7-9|TRBJ1-1
CASSFAGVEAFF
>TRBV12-3/TRBV12-4|TRBJ2-7
CASSFSPYYEQYF
>TRBV7-9|TRBJ2-5
CASSLRRRHQETQYF
>TRBV6-2/TRBV6-3|TRBJ2-2
CASTRTVTGELFF
>TRBV29-1|TRBJ2-4
CSVEDRASPAKNIQYF
>TRBV5-5|TRBJ1-5
CASSLGAGGNQPQHF
>TRBV25-1|TRBJ2-2
CASSSDRFSGELFF
>TRBV29-1|TRBJ2-1
CSVDRDNEQFF
>TRBV29-1|TRBJ1-2
CSVDPVAGNYGYTF
>TRBV7-9|TRBJ2-7
CASSLGAASLPHEQYF
>TRBV30|TRBJ1-1
CAWSFTGGPEAFF
>TRBV6-2/TRBV6-3|TRBJ2-1
CASSYSRGGFGEQFF
>TRBV15|TRBJ2-1
CATSIRDRGGNEQFF
>TRBV6-2/TRBV6-3|TRBJ2-7
CASSSSGENPIEQYF
>TRBV5-5|TRBJ2-1
CASSLFDGGYNEQFF
>TRBV7-2|TRBJ2-7
CASSLGISGVGLHEQYF
>TRBV4-1|TRBJ2-2
CASSQVGGTGELFF
>TRBV5-1|TRBJ2-1
CASSLVSLAEQFF
>TRBV11-2|TRBJ2-3
CASSLRDPGRDTQYF
>TRBV9|TRBJ2-3
CASSVDQGLLADTQYF
>TRBV4-1|TRBJ1-2
CASSQGQGAYGYTF
>TRBV28|TRBJ1-1
CASSPRRGANPLTEAFF
>TRBV3-1|TRBJ1-1
CASSQESRRGGVNTEAFF
>TRBV16|TRBJ1-2
CASSQSGRNYGYTF
>TRBV6-2/TRBV6-3|TRBJ2-7
CASSYSPDGDSSSYEQYF
>TRBV29-1|TRBJ1-1
CSVMITGASTEAFF
>TRBV27|TRBJ2-1
CASGPLEQFF
>TRBV10-3|TRBJ2-3
CAISEETSGGAHTQYF
>TRBV5-1|TRBJ1-1
CASSFQQGFGTEAFF
>TRBV24-1|TRBJ2-1
CATSHSGGASVPLNEQFF
>TRBV14|TRBJ1-2
CASSQVSRGMAWYGYTF
>TRBV15|TRBJ2-5
CATSRAASSQETQYF
>TRBV9|TRBJ2-7
CASSAGGGPSYEQYF
>TRBV6-5|TRBJ2-4
CASTFSNRDLNIQYF
>TRBV4-1|TRBJ2-1
CASSQADSGTAYNEQFF
>TRBV9|TRBJ2-5
CASSVGGQGRDQYF
>TRBV5-1|TRBJ2-1
CASSWVYGSDEQFF
>TRBV23-1|TRBJ1-4
CASSERTGGYEKLFF